Included here is one T cell receptor (beta chain) sequence, with context. As yet, its antigen is unknown. This record belongs to a study of cytomegalovirus exposure and HLA in healthy donors. The CDR3 sequence is 15 residues long. With 5 bases clipped from V and 8 bases from J, the junction kept 11 bases outside the gene matches. Germline CDR1 reads KGHSH; CDR2 reads LQKENI. This PCR relied on a set of 60 Vbeta primers and 13 Jbeta primers. The protocol was immunoSEQ multiplex PCR, while the TCRdb copy is restricted to in-frame clones and leaves out a portion. The sample includes 95,000 to 150,000 clones, over 50% of them seen just once. Study results and caveats: Further analysis, carried out later, found HLA-associated TCR beta chains more clonally expanded than equally common other chains. The authors later found most CMV-associated TCR beta chains appeared HLA-restricted.

Input material: PBMCs. The chain has TRBV18 and TRBJ2-1, with TRBD1 identical over 8 bases. The clonotype originates from a woman between 40 and 50 years old in good health and CMV-seropositive. CDR3 coding DNA: TGTGCCAGCTCATCGAACAGGGGGACGCTGGATGAGCAGTTCTTC. Translated: CASSSNRGTLDEQFF.